The 2 T cell receptor beta chains reported below all come from one sample, sequenced in a study of blood T cell repertoires in COVID-19. Produced via immunoSEQ multiplex PCR; TCRdb's table is partial and in-frame only. The sample lists some 150,000 clones, approximately 83% occurring once. The sequenced material came from peripheral blood. Receptor source: a woman aged 55 to 70 with COVID-19, enrolled during active disease.

This clone was observed a handful of times. V and J are TRBV3-1 (or the pseudogene TRBV3-2) and TRBJ1-1; D gene uncertain. Trimming pared 1 base from V and 4 bases from J, leaving 13 bases between. Germline-derived CDR1 and CDR2 are LGHDT and YNNKEL (reference sequence). This CDR3 has 15 residues. This CDR3 reads CASSQALPGTTEAFF. CDR3 in DNA: TGTGCCAGCAGCCAAGCCTTGCCGGGAACCACTGAAGCTTTCTTT.

The J gene is TRBJ2-2, the V gene TRBV9; tentative D call: TRBD2 (6 bases). Germline CDR1 SGDLS, CDR2 YYNGEE. The CDR3 is made up of 15 amino acids. V was cut by 0 bases and J by 6 bases, with 12 bases left in between. The DNA for the CDR3 is TGTGCCAGCAGCGTAGGGGGCAGGGAGGCCGGGGAGCTGTTTTTT. Its translation is CASSVGGREAGELFF.